These 17 T cell receptor beta chains came from one sample sequenced in a study of blood T cells in healthy people across ages. Combining a sample-barcoded 5' primer with a J-beta primer mix, a second PCR ran for 7 to 11 cycles. TCRdb used MiXCR to reprocess the 5' RACE reads, holding one entry per CDR3 protein. The table includes 1.5 million to 2 million distinct CDR3 sequences, almost 35% detected once. The sample comprised blood. The receptor set was obtained from a woman in her 30s in good health.

This clonotype was detected only a few times. The CDR3 DNA is TGTGCCAGCACTACAATGGGTGCAAGCAATCAGCCCCAGCATTTT. It yields the protein CASTTMGASNQPQHF. This chain links TRBV6-4 with TRBJ1-5; D is ambiguous. Germline V lookup: CDR1 MRHNA, CDR2 SNTAGT. The V gene lost 7 bases and the J gene lost 1 base, with 14 bases spanning the gap. The CDR3 is made up of 15 amino acids.

The CDR3 region is CASSLIGPGGVAYNEQFF. In DNA, the CDR3 is TGTGCCAGCAGTTTAATTGGCCCCGGCGGGGTAGCCTACAATGAGCAGTTCTTC. The gene calls are TRBV27 and TRBJ2-1; possible D gene TRBD2, 6 bases. This CDR3 spans 18 amino acids. V was pared by 2 bases and J by 2 bases, with 19 bases between. The germline V gene encodes CDR1 MNHEY and CDR2 SMNVEV (reference sequence).

The genes are TRBV28 and TRBJ1-1; D gene unclear. The CDR3 extends over 14 amino acids. Trimming cost V 3 bases and J 1 base, with 9 bases left between them. Germline lookup yields CDR1 MDHEN and CDR2 SYDVKM. In DNA form, the CDR3 reads TGTGCCAGCAGTTTTATACGGAGGAACACTGAAGCTTTCTTT. It encodes CASSFIRRNTEAFF.

Only a few counts were recorded for this clonotype. The V call is TRBV7-9, the J call TRBJ2-1; 9 nucleotides match TRBD2. In germline, CDR1 is SEHNR, CDR2 FQNEAQ (reference sequence). The V gene end was trimmed by 4 bases and the J gene end by 14 bases; junction bases not matched to a gene: 3. CDR3 length: 11 residues. The CDR3 is CASSSSGNEFF. Here the CDR3 DNA reads TGTGCCAGCAGCTCTAGCGGGAACGAGTTCTTC.

In its sample, this clonotype was seen many times. The chain combines TRBV29-1 with TRBJ2-7, with no clear D. Germline lookup yields CDR1 SQVTM and CDR2 ANQGSEA. CDR3 length equals 13 residues. Trimming took 4 bases from V and 2 from J, leaving 12 bases between them. The CDR3 DNA sequence: TGCAGCGTTGTCGACTCATATCCCTACGAGCAGTACTTC. This codes for CSVVDSYPYEQYF.

This chain links TRBV4-1 with TRBJ2-7; 9 nucleotides agree with TRBD2. The CDR3 sequence is 19 residues long. CDR1 and CDR2 from the germline V gene are MGHRA and YSYEKL. V was clipped by 0 bases and J by 11 bases; unmatched bases: 23. For the CDR3, the DNA is TGCGCCAGCAGCCAAGATATCAGGGCTAGCGGGACTCCAAGCCGGGGGGAGTACTTC. It codes for CASSQDIRASGTPSRGEYF.

V is TRBV7-2 and J is TRBJ2-6; tentatively, D is TRBD1 (6 bases). The germline CDR1 and CDR2 sequences are SGHTA and FQGNSA. This CDR3 is built from 18 residues. Trimming took 1 base from V and 2 from J, leaving 15 bases between them. CDR3 nucleotide sequence: TGTGCCAGCAGCTTAGTGTATGGGGGCAGGACTGGGGCCAACGTCCTGACTTTC. Translated: CASSLVYGGRTGANVLTF.

This chain connects TRBV2 to TRBJ2-5; TRBD1 might be the D (6 bases). CDR1 and CDR2 (germline): SNHLY, FYNNEI. Trimming cost V 1 base and J 11 bases, with 20 bases left between them. The CDR3 has 15 amino acids. CDR3 loop: CASSEVGPGHREQYF. Here the CDR3 DNA reads TGTGCCAGCAGTGAAGTGGGCCCAGGCCACAGGGAGCAGTACTTC.

This clonotype was picked up a small number of times. The chain employs TRBV10-2 and TRBJ2-7; no reliable D call. Germline CDR1 and CDR2: WSHSY and SAAADI. The CDR3 is 14 residues long. V was pared by 0 bases and J by 4 bases, with 10 bases between. CDR3 loop: CASSESIVVYEQYF. CDR3 nucleotides: TGCGCCAGCAGTGAGTCTATAGTGGTATACGAGCAGTACTTC.

This clonotype turned up a few times. The rearrangement uses TRBV20-1 and TRBJ2-3, with 10 bases lining up with TRBD2. The V gene's germline CDR1 is DFQATT and CDR2 SNEGSKA (reference sequence). CDR3 length: 15 residues. V shed 1 base and J 5 bases; nucleotides not matched to a gene: 6. The CDR3 spells CSARVGTSAGDTQYF. The CDR3 DNA is TGCAGTGCTAGAGTAGGGACTAGCGCCGGAGATACGCAGTATTTT.

This clonotype was detected only a few times. The chain couples TRBV29-1 to TRBJ1-1; no clear D. CDR3 length: 11 residues. V was pared by 6 bases and J by 6 bases, with 11 bases between. Germline lookup yields CDR1 SQVTM and CDR2 ANQGSEA. In nucleotides, the CDR3 is TGCAGCGTAGTGAGCCGGTCTGAAGCTTTCTTT. This encodes CSVVSRSEAFF. The whole variable domain, remainder taken from reference TRBV29-1 and TRBJ1-1, is SAVISQKPSRDICQRGTSLTIQCQVDSQVTMMFWYRQQPGQSLTLIATANQGSEATYESGFVIDKFPISRPNLTFSTLTVSNMSPEDSSIYLCSVVSRSEAFFGQGTRLTVV.

This clonotype was observed a handful of times. V gene TRBV6-6 combines with J gene TRBJ1-5; 9 bases match TRBD1. The J segment lost 4 bases and the V segment lost 9 bases, leaving 10 bases of the junction unmatched. The germline V gene encodes CDR1 MNHNY and CDR2 SVGAGI (reference sequence). This CDR3 region has 15 residues. As DNA, the CDR3 is TGTGCCAGTTCCAACATCGACAGGGGGAATCAGCCCCAGCATTTT. This codes for CASSNIDRGNQPQHF.

This clonotype was recorded a few times. J is TRBJ2-5 and V is TRBV7-3; 9 positions match TRBD1. The CDR3 spans 14 residues. Germline trimming cut 5 bases from V and 10 bases from J; bases unmatched to any gene: 11. Germline CDR1 is SGHTA and CDR2 is FQGTGA. CDR3 loop: CASSEAPGQGIQYF. Here the CDR3 DNA reads TGTGCCAGCAGCGAAGCCCCGGGACAGGGAATCCAGTACTTC.

In regard to this clonotype: A much bigger clone sits one base away, suggesting this may be a read error. The CDR3 DNA follows: TGTGCCAGCAGTCCGGACAGGGCCGGGCAGTACTTC. Protein sequence: CASSPDRAGQYF. V and J are TRBV12-3 or TRBV12-4 and TRBJ2-7; 8 bases are a match to TRBD1. The CDR3 runs to 12 residues. J lost 9 bases, V lost 5 bases, and 6 bases had no gene match.

This clonotype was counted a few times. The chain employs TRBV5-1 and TRBJ2-3; 8 bases align to TRBD2. Germline CDR1 and CDR2: SGHRS and YFSETQ. Trimming removed 4 bases from V and 4 bases from J; junction bases left unmatched: 5. The CDR3 is 14 amino acids. The CDR3 reads CASSPTSGADTQYF. CDR3 nucleotide sequence: TGCGCCAGCAGCCCTACTAGCGGCGCAGATACGCAGTATTTT.

In its sample, this clonotype was seen a few times. This rearrangement joins TRBV4-1 to TRBJ1-4; D remains ambiguous. This CDR3 region has 13 residues. Trimming cost V 5 bases and J 5 bases, with 9 bases left between them. The V gene's germline CDR1 is MGHRA and CDR2 YSYEKL. CDR3 sequence: CASSIGPNEKLFF. DNA for the CDR3: TGCGCCAGCAGCATAGGCCCAAATGAAAAACTGTTTTTT.

As to this clonotype: Mismatch with germline at one junction end may stem from a read error. The chain links TRBV10-3 to TRBJ2-3, with 8 nucleotides matching TRBD2. The CDR3 runs to 16 residues. The germline gives CDR1 ENHRY, CDR2 SYGVKD. The CDR3 nucleotides read TGTGCCATCAAACTATCCGGCGGGGGGAGCACAGATACGCAGTGTTTT. Amino acid sequence: CAIKLSGGGSTDTQCF.